These 12 T cell receptor beta chains were all obtained from the same sample, sequenced in a study of CD8 T cells in ankylosing spondylitis. TCRdb re-called the 5' RACE reads through MiXCR, storing one row per CDR3 protein. The data contain 300,000 to 400,000 distinct CDR3 sequences, roughly 14% of them singletons. The sequenced sample consisted of blood, either unsorted or a sorted T cell fraction (not recorded which). These receptors came from a male donor with ankylosing spondylitis or in good health (not recorded which).

Concerning this clonotype: A much larger clone sits a single nucleotide away, making a read error possible. In this CDR3 the conserved last residue, phenylalanine or tryptophan, is missing, so a read error is likely. The V and J genes are TRBV12-3 or TRBV12-4 and TRBJ2-7; D unresolved. This CDR3 comprises 11 residues. V dropped 3 bases and J dropped 7 bases, with 7 bases sitting between them. DNA of the CDR3: TGTGCCAGCAGTTTCCGGAAGGAGCAGTACTAC. Translating it yields CASSFRKEQYY.

This clonotype was detected a few times. This chain uses TRBV10-2 with TRBJ1-1, with a tentative D call TRBD1 (6 bases). This CDR3 spans 14 amino acids. Germline CDR1 and CDR2: WSHSY and SAAADI. Trimming removed 3 bases from V and 5 bases from J, with 13 bases in between. This CDR3 reads CASSEWGARTEAFF. The DNA of the CDR3 is TGCGCCAGCAGTGAATGGGGGGCGCGTACTGAAGCTTTCTTT.

Only a few counts were recorded for this clonotype. V usage is TRBV12-3 or TRBV12-4 and J usage is TRBJ1-5; no clear D. The CDR3 has 13 amino acids. V dropped 5 bases and J dropped 3 bases, with 8 bases sitting between them. The chain's CDR3 is CASSRTDNQPQHF. The CDR3 DNA follows: TGTGCCAGCAGTCGGACGGACAATCAGCCCCAGCATTTT.

A note on this clonotype: A junction end diverges from the germline sequence, so it may reflect a read error. The V gene is TRBV7-2, the J gene TRBJ1-6; tentatively, D is TRBD1 (5 bases). Germline loops: CDR1 SGHTA, CDR2 FQGNSA. This CDR3 region has 15 residues. CDR3 region: CASSARDGLYSPLHF. Written as DNA, the CDR3 is TGTGCCAGCAGCGCCCGGGACGGGCTCTATTCTCCCCTCCACTTT.

In this sample, this clonotype turned up a few times. The chain joins TRBV10-3 to TRBJ2-2; 9 bases are a match to TRBD1. This CDR3 has 16 amino acids. Germline trimming cut 7 bases from V and 0 bases from J; bases unmatched to any gene: 6. Germline V gene sequence: CDR1 ENHRY, CDR2 SYGVKD. The CDR3 here is CAIKPGQGSNTGELFF. The CDR3 DNA is TGTGCCATCAAACCGGGACAGGGATCGAACACCGGGGAGCTGTTTTTT.

This clonotype was counted between two and nine times. The rearrangement joins TRBV4-2 to TRBJ1-1; 7 bases are shared with TRBD1. The CDR3 is 14 amino acids. Per the germline V gene, CDR1 is LGHNA and CDR2 is YNFKEQ. Trimming cost V 4 bases and J 4 bases; bases outside gene matches: 6. The CDR3 is CASSPGGMGTEAFF. The DNA for the CDR3 is TGTGCCAGCAGCCCAGGGGGTATGGGCACTGAAGCTTTCTTT.

This clonotype appeared a few times. This chain links TRBV20-1 with TRBJ2-1; the D is unclear. Trimming took off 5 bases at V and 8 bases at J, with 13 bases between the two ends. Germline V gene sequence: CDR1 DFQATT, CDR2 SNEGSKA (reference sequence). CDR3 length: 12 residues. The CDR3 DNA follows: TGCAGTGCTTTAACCCTTGGCGATGAGCAGTTCTTC. It translates to CSALTLGDEQFF.

The rearrangement uses TRBV12-3 or TRBV12-4 and TRBJ1-1; D not resolved. The CDR3 loop spans 15 amino acids. V shed 3 bases and J shed 1 base, with 12 bases lying between them. CDR3 in amino acids: CASSFKSVSNTEAFF. The CDR3 DNA follows: TGTGCCAGCAGTTTTAAATCCGTGTCGAACACTGAAGCTTTCTTT.

V is TRBV11-1 and J is TRBJ2-3; 8 nucleotides align to TRBD2. J was trimmed by 6 bases and V by 5 bases; bases with no gene match: 25. The CDR3 is made up of 20 amino acids. Germline V gives CDR1 SGHAT, CDR2 FQDESV (reference sequence). In nucleotides, the CDR3 is TGTGCCAGCAGCCCCTGGGGAGGGGGGCGAAGTAGCGGGGCGGTGGATACGCAGTATTTT. Amino acids: CASSPWGGGRSSGAVDTQYF.

CDR3 bases: TGTGCCAGCAGCCGGGACGGTACAACTAATGAAAAACTGTTTTTT. It yields the protein CASSRDGTTNEKLFF. This chain joins TRBV7-2 and TRBJ1-4; perhaps TRBD1 as D (5 bases). CDR1 is SGHTA, CDR2 FQGNSA, per germline. Trimming removed 5 bases from V and 0 bases from J, with 10 bases in between. The CDR3 spans 15 residues.

The chain recombines TRBV20-1 with TRBJ2-7; D not certain. This CDR3 has 12 amino acids. Between the trimmed V and J ends, which lost 6 bases and 2 bases, there was a span of 11 bases. Per the germline V gene, CDR1 is DFQATT and CDR2 is SNEGSKA (reference sequence). This CDR3 is CSATTGAYEQYF. The CDR3 nucleotides are TGCAGTGCGACGACGGGTGCCTACGAGCAGTACTTC.

The chain couples TRBV7-2 to TRBJ1-5; TRBD1 is a possible D gene (5 bases). The CDR3 is 14 residues long. Per the germline V gene, CDR1 is SGHTA and CDR2 is FQGNSA. Between the trimmed V and J ends, which lost 5 bases and 6 bases, there was a span of 14 bases. As DNA, the CDR3 is TGTGCCAGCAGCCCCGACGGGGCGAGTCAGCCCCAGCATTTT. It translates to CASSPDGASQPQHF.